This TCR beta chain was profiled in a study of blood T cell repertoires in COVID-19. Study at large: COVID-19 samples collected from the United States, Italy and Spain covered acute and convalescent phases. PBMCs, B-cell-depleted T cells, or T cells were the source of the cDNA or gDNA that made up the material.

Using immunoSEQ multiplex PCR, the repertoire was profiled, and TCRdb retains in-frame clones only, with some absent. The sample records roughly 330,000 clones, about 89% being singletons. Germline V gives CDR1 LNHDA, CDR2 SQIVND (reference sequence). The ends were cut back, 7 bases at V and 0 bases at J, with 13 bases in the middle. This CDR3 spans 15 amino acids. The receptor's source is a woman aged 30 to 39 who had recovered from COVID-19. The J gene is TRBJ2-4, the V gene TRBV19, with a weak D call TRBD2 (6 bases). Sequenced: PBMCs or T cells enriched from blood (not recorded which). The DNA of the CDR3 is TGTGCCAGTATCGATCGGAGGGTAGCCAAAAACATTCAGTACTTC. Its protein product is CASIDRRVAKNIQYF.